The 11 T cell receptor beta chains reported below all come from one sample, sequenced in a study of CD8+CD57+ T cells in acquired aplastic anemia. Profiles of TCR beta VDJ and CDR3 were generated from a genomic DNA template. Using its own MiXCR run on the reads, TCRdb lists one record per CDR3 protein. Of a few hundred thousand distinct CDR3 sequences detected, almost 35% appear once; the ten largest clones hold 0.9% to 1.2%. Source material: sorted CD4+, CD8+, or CD8+CD57+ T cells (not recorded which) from PBMCs. The receptors stem from a human donor in good health, serving as a control.

The chain recombines TRBV20-1 with TRBJ1-6; 8 bases line up with TRBD1. The V gene end was trimmed by 0 bases and the J gene end by 6 bases; junction bases not matched to a gene: 4. The CDR3 covers 15 residues. Looked up from germline, CDR1 is DFQATT and CDR2 is SNEGSKA (reference sequence). CDR3 coding DNA: TGCAGTGCTAGAGACAGGGGGCTTTCTAATTCACCCCTCCACTTT. Translated: CSARDRGLSNSPLHF.

The rearrangement joins TRBV10-3 to TRBJ1-4, with 9 bases lining up with TRBD1. The CDR3 is made up of 13 amino acids. Germline V gene data show CDR1 as ENHRY and CDR2 as SYGVKD. J gave up 6 bases and V 10 bases, and 6 bases lay outside the gene matches. In DNA, the CDR3 is TGTGCCACTAGGACAGGGGTTGATGAAAAACTGTTTTTT. Translation: CATRTGVDEKLFF.

V and J are TRBV18 and TRBJ2-6; D may be TRBD2 (5 bases). V was trimmed by 1 base and J by 0 bases, leaving 7 bases between them. The CDR3 runs to 16 residues. Germline-derived CDR1 and CDR2 are KGHSH and LQKENI. The CDR3 protein is CASSPLRGSGANVLTF. The DNA of the CDR3 is TGTGCCAGCTCACCACTCCGGGGCTCTGGGGCCAACGTCCTGACTTTC.

This clonotype appeared a few times. The gene calls are TRBV6-5 and TRBJ1-2, with TRBD1 matching 7 bases. Germline CDR1 reads MNHEY; CDR2 reads SVGAGI. The CDR3 is 17 residues long. V trimming: 2 bases; J trimming: 2 bases; junction bases outside the gene matches: 11. The CDR3 DNA reads as TGTGCCAGCAGTTACCGGCCGGACAGGAGCTCAAACTATGGCTACACCTTC. Translation: CASSYRPDRSSNYGYTF.

Only a few counts were recorded for this clonotype. The rearrangement links TRBV6-2 or TRBV6-3 to TRBJ1-3; D perhaps matches TRBD1 (5 bases). The CDR3 contains 18 residues. The V gene lost 0 bases and the J gene lost 0 bases, with 15 bases spanning the gap. The germline gives CDR1 MNHEY, CDR2 SVGEGT. CDR3 nucleotide sequence: TGTGCCAGCAGTTACTCGATATTCAAGGGACGCTCTGGAAACACCATATATTTT. Protein: CASSYSIFKGRSGNTIYF.

This clonotype was seen ten or more times. The chain combines TRBV10-1 with TRBJ2-7; a possible D gene is TRBD1 (6 bases). The length of the CDR3 is 14 residues. Deletions cut 3 bases from V and 4 bases from J, with 13 bases between. Germline V lookup: CDR1 WNHNN, CDR2 SYGVQD (reference sequence). The CDR3 DNA sequence: TGCGCCAGCAGTGAAAATCGGGACACATACGAGCAGTACTTC. The encoded protein is CASSENRDTYEQYF.

The V and J genes are TRBV9 and TRBJ1-6; D unclear. The CDR3 runs 14 residues. Germline CDR1 reads SGDLS; CDR2 reads YYNGEE. V was pared by 0 bases and J by 8 bases, with 9 bases between. This CDR3 reads CASSVGPADSPLHF. As DNA, the CDR3 is TGTGCCAGCAGCGTAGGCCCAGCGGATTCACCCCTCCACTTT.

This clonotype was seen at least ten times. The chain has TRBV5-5 and TRBJ1-2; D is uncertain. Between the trimmed V and J ends, which lost 2 bases and 6 bases, there was a span of 14 bases. Germline CDR1 and CDR2: SGHKS and YYEKEE (reference sequence). The CDR3 contains 14 residues. CDR3 protein: CASSFLGGMDGYTF. The CDR3 region has the DNA TGTGCCAGCAGCTTTCTAGGAGGGATGGATGGCTACACCTTC.

The rearrangement uses TRBV12-3 or TRBV12-4 and TRBJ2-4; 12 positions agree with TRBD2. The CDR3 spans 16 residues. The junction had 6 bases not matched to a gene; V was cut back by 8 bases and J by 1 base. CDR3 coding DNA: TGTGCCAGCGGTCGACTAGCGGGAGAGGCCAAAAACATTCAGTACTTC. This sequence encodes CASGRLAGEAKNIQYF.

This clonotype was found a few times. The J gene is TRBJ2-1, the V gene TRBV30, with 8 bases aligning to TRBD2. The germline gives CDR1 GTSNPN, CDR2 SVGIG (reference sequence). V was pared by 1 base and J by 9 bases, with 8 bases of the junction left unmatched. The CDR3 totals 14 residues. Written as DNA, the CDR3 is TGTGCCTGGAGTGAGATAGCGGGATTGGGTGAGCAGTTCTTC. Its translation: CAWSEIAGLGEQFF.

The chain couples TRBV9 to TRBJ1-4; D may be TRBD1 (6 bases). The germline V and J ends were trimmed by 2 bases and 10 bases, with 18 bases remaining between them. This CDR3 spans 15 amino acids. Germline CDR1 is SGDLS and CDR2 is YYNGEE. CDR3 nucleotides: TGTGCCAGCAGCGTTAAGACAGGTATATTACGAAAACTGTTTTTT. Translating it yields CASSVKTGILRKLFF.